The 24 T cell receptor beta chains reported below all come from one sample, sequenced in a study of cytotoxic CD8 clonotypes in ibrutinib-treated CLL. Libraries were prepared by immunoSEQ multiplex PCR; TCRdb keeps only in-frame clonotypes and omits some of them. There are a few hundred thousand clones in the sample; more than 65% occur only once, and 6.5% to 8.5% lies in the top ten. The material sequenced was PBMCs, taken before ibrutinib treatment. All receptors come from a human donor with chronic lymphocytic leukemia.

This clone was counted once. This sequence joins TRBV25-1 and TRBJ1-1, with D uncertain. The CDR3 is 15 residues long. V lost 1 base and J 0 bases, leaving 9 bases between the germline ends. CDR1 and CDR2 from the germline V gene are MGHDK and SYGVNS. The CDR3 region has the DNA TGTGCCAGCAGTGAATTTCGGGCCATGAACACTGAAGCTTTCTTT. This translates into CASSEFRAMNTEAFF.

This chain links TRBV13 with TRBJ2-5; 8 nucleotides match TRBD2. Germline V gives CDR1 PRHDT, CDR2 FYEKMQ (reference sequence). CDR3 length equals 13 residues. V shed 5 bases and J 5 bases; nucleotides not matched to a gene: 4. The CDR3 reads CASSREGHETQYF. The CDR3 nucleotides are TGTGCCAGCAGCCGGGAGGGGCACGAGACCCAGTACTTC.

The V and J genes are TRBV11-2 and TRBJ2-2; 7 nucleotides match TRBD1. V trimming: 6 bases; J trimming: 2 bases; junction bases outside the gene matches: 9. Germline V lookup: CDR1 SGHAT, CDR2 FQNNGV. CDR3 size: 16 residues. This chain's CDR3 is CASRYTDRINTGELFF. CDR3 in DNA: TGTGCCAGCAGATACACGGACAGGATTAACACCGGGGAGCTGTTTTTT.

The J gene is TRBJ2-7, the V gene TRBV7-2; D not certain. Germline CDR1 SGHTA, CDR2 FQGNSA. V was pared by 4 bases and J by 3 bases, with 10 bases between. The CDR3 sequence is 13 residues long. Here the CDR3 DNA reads TGTGCCAGCAGCTCCACGACGGGCTACGAGCAGTACTTC. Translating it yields CASSSTTGYEQYF.

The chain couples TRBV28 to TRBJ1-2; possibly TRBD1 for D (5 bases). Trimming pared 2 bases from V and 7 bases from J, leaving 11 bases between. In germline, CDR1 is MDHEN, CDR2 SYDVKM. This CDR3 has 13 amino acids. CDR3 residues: CASSLAQGGGYTF. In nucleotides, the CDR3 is TGTGCCAGCAGTTTAGCTCAGGGCGGTGGCTACACCTTC.

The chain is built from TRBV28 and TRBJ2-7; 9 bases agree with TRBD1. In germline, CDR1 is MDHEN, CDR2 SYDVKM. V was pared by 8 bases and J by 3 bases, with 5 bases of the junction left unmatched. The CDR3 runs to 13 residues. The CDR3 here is CASSTGGVYEQYF. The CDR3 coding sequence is TGTGCCAGCTCGACAGGGGGTGTCTACGAGCAGTACTTC. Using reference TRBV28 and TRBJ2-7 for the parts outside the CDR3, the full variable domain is DVKVTQSSRYLVKRTGEKVFLECVQDMDHENMFWYRQDPGLGLRLIYFSYDVKMKEKGDIPEGYSVSREKKERFSLILESASTNQTSMYLCASSTGGVYEQYFGPGTRLTVT.

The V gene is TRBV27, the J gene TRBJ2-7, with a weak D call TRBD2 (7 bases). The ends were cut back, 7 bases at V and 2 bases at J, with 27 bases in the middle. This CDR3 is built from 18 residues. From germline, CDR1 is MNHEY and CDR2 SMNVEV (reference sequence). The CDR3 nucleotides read TGTGCCAGCAACCCGTGGGGGGGGCCCACCAGTGGGACCTACGAGCAGTACTTC. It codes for CASNPWGGPTSGTYEQYF.

The CDR3 is CASSPAWGAGGRYEQYF. CDR3 in DNA: TGTGCCAGCAGCCCTGCCTGGGGAGCGGGAGGTCGCTACGAGCAGTACTTC. This chain uses TRBV4-2 with TRBJ2-7; 9 positions match TRBD2. V was clipped by 4 bases and J by 3 bases; unmatched bases: 13. CDR1 is LGHNA and CDR2 is YNFKEQ in the germline V gene. The CDR3 is 17 residues long.

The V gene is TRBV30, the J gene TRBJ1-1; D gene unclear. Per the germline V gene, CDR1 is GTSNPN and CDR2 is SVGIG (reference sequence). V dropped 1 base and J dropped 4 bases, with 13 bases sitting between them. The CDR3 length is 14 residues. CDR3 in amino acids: CAWSGGSWTTEAFF. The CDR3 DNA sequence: TGTGCCTGGAGTGGGGGAAGTTGGACCACTGAAGCTTTCTTT.

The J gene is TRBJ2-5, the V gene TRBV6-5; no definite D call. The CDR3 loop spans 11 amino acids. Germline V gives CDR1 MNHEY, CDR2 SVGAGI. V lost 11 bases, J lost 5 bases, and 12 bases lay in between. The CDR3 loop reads CASRRHETQYF. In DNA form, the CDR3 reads TGTGCCTCACGGCGCCACGAGACCCAGTACTTC.

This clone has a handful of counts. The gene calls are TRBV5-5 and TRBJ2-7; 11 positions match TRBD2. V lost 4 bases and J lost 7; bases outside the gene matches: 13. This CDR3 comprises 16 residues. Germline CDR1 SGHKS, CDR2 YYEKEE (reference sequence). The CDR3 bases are TGTGCCAGCAGCCCCTTAATAGCGGGAGGGCCTAATGAGCAGTACTTC. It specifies CASSPLIAGGPNEQYF.

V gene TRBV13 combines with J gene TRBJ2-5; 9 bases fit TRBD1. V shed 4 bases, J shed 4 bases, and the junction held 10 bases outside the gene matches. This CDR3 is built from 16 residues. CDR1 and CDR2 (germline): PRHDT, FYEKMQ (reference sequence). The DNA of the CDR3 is TGTGCCAGCAGCTCAGCAGCGACAGGGGGTGGAGAGACCCAGTACTTC. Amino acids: CASSSAATGGGETQYF.

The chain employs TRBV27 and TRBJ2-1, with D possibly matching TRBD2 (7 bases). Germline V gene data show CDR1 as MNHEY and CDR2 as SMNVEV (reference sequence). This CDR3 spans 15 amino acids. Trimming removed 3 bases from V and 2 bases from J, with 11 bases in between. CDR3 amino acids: CASSLGGGAYNEQFF. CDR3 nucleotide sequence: TGTGCCAGCAGTTTGGGAGGGGGAGCCTACAATGAGCAGTTCTTC.

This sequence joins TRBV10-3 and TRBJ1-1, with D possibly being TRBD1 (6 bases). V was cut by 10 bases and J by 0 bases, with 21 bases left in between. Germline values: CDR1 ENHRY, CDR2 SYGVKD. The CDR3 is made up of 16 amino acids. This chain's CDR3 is CATSGRTDFMNTEAFF. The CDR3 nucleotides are TGTGCCACGTCCGGACGGACAGACTTCATGAACACTGAAGCTTTCTTT.

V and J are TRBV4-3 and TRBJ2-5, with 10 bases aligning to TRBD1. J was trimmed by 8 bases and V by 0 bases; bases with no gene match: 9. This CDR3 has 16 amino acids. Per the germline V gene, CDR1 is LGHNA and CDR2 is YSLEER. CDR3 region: CASSQDPTGGVYTQYF. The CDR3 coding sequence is TGCGCCAGCAGCCAAGATCCGACAGGGGGCGTGTATACCCAGTACTTC.

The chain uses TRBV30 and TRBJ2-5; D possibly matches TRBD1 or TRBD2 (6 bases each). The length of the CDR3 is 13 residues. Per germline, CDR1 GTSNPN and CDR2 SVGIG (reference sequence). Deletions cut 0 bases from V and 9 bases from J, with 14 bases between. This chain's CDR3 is CAWSVQGLSAQYF. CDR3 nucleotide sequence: TGTGCCTGGAGTGTACAGGGACTGTCGGCCCAGTACTTC.

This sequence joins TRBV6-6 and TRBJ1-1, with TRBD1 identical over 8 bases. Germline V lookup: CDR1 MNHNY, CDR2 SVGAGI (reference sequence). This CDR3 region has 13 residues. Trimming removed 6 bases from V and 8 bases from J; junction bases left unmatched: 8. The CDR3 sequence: CASRRDRSFEAFF. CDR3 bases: TGTGCCAGCAGGCGGGACAGGTCGTTCGAAGCTTTCTTT.

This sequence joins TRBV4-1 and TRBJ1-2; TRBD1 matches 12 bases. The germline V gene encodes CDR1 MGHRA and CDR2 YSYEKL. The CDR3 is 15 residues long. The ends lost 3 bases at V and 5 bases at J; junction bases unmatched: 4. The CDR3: CASSQGQGAVYGYTF. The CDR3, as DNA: TGCGCCAGCAGCCAGGGACAGGGGGCTGTATATGGCTACACCTTC.

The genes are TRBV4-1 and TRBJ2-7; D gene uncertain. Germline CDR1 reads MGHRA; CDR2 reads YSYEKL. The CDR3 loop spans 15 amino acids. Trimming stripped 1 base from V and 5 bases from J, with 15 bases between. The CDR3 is CASSQVPRTGDEQYF. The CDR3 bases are TGCGCCAGCAGCCAAGTTCCGAGGACCGGTGACGAGCAGTACTTC.

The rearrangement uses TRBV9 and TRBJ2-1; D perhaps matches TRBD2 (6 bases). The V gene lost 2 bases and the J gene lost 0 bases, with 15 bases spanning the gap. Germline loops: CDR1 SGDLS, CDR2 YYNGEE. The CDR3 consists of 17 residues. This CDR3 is CASSVFGGRSSYNEQFF. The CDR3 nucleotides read TGTGCCAGCAGCGTTTTTGGTGGGAGGAGCTCCTACAATGAGCAGTTCTTC.

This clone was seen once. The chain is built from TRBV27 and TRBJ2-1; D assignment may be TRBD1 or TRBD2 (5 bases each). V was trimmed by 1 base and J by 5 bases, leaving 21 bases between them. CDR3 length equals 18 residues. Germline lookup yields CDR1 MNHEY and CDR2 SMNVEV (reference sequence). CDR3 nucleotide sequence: TGTGCCAGCAGTTTATGGTCCGTTACGGAGAGGGGAAACAATGAGCAGTTCTTC. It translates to CASSLWSVTERGNNEQFF.

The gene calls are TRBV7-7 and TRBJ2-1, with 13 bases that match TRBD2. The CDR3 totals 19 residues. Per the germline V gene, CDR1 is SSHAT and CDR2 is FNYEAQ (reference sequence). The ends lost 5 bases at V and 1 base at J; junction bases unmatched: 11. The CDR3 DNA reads TGTGCCAGCAGCCCCCGGACTAGCGGGGGAGCGCCTTCCTACAATGAGCAGTTCTTC. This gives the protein CASSPRTSGGAPSYNEQFF.

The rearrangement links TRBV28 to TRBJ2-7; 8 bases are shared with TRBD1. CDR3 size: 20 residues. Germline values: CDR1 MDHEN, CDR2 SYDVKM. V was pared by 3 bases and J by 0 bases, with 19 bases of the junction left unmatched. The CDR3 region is CASSFPWTGPSTRSSYEQYF. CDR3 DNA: TGTGCCAGCAGTTTCCCTTGGACAGGGCCTTCGACTAGAAGCTCCTACGAGCAGTACTTC.

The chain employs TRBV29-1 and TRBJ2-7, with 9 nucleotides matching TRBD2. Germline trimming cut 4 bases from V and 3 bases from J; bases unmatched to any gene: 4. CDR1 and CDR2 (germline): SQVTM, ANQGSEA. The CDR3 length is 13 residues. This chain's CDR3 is CSVALAGIYEQYF. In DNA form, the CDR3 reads TGCAGCGTTGCGCTAGCGGGGATCTACGAGCAGTACTTC.